This T cell receptor (beta chain) was captured by sequencing in a study of vaccination and CD4 T cells after COVID-19. Comment on this clonotype: Antigen unknown.

The CDR3 spans 14 residues. From germline, CDR1 is SEHNR and CDR2 FQNEAQ (reference sequence). V lost 7 bases to trimming and J lost 4 bases, with 16 bases between them. Treatment reported: roughly 11-day PBMC culture with coronavirus spike peptide pools or control peptides (ViraFEST assay). Medium was half-exchanged with fresh IL-2 medium on days 3 and 7. An Oncomine TCR Beta short-read assay was used to sequence the DNA from cultured CD4+ T cells. TCRdb redid the calling of the PCR reads with MiXCR, one entry per CDR3 protein. In the table there are under 25,000 distinct CDR3 sequences, approximately 59% of which are singletons.

The specimen sequenced was CD4+ T cells from blood, cultured in vitro. V and J are TRBV7-9 and TRBJ1-1, with a possible D match to TRBD1 (5 bases). This sequence originates from a human donor who had recovered from COVID-19. DNA of the CDR3: TGTGCCAGCACCCGCACCTGGGGCGGCACTGAAGCTTTCTTT. It encodes CASTRTWGGTEAFF.